This TCR beta chain derives from a study of CD8+CD57+ T cells in acquired aplastic anemia. Study-level information: The mean DNA yield obtained from sorted CD4+ and CD8+ cells came to 3 to 4 ug. Study-level results: Patients versus controls showed no significant CD8+ Simpson's diversity difference.

Germline V CDR1 and CDR2: ENHRY, SYGVKD. The CDR3 extends over 13 amino acids. The V and J ends lost 0 bases and 5 bases respectively, with 5 bases between them. Both TCR beta VDJ combination and CDR3 sequence profiling were carried out. Genomic DNA was the template for this profiling. TCRdb reprocessed the reads via MiXCR and lists one record per CDR3 protein. The profile shows around 150,000 distinct CDR3 sequences, around two fifths of them singletons. This clonotype was found once. What it recognizes is unknown. Specimen: sorted CD4+, CD8+, or CD8+CD57+ T cells (not recorded which) from PBMCs. The chain links TRBV10-3 to TRBJ1-5; no reliable D call. This clonotype was obtained from a human donor in good health, serving as a control. CDR3: CAISESCDQPQHF. CDR3 sequence (DNA): TGTGCCATCAGTGAGTCCTGCGATCAGCCCCAGCATTTT.